This is a list of T cell receptor beta chains from one sample in a study of shared clonotypes between healthy human individuals. Sequenced by immunoSEQ multiplex PCR; TCRdb stores in-frame clones only, minus some. Of roughly 2.5 million clones in the sample, around 90% are singletons; the top ten hold roughly 0.15%. The sample taken for sequencing was naive CD4+ T cells sorted from blood. These receptors all come from a man aged 18 to 35 in good health. CDR3s include the opening cysteine and the closing phenylalanine or tryptophan. Each record gives: J gene, clone size, D gene, V gene, CDR3 DNA, CDR3 protein. The D gene is left open where the match is weak. The size of a clone is reported for some rows only, either as once, few or many, or as a class for expanded clones.

TRBJ1-1 few - TRBV27 TGTGCCAGCAGTTTACGAACAGACGCTGAAGCTTTCTTT CASSLRTDAEAFF
TRBJ2-3 once - TRBV30 TGTGCCTGGAGTTCAAGCACAGATACGCAGTGTTTT CAWSSSTDTQCF
TRBJ2-2 - - TRBV30 TGTGCCTGGAGTGGCCAGGGCGGCGGGGAGCTGTTTTTT CAWSGQGGGELFF
TRBJ1-5 - - TRBV5-1 TGCGCCAGCAGCTGGGAGGGGGATCAGCCCCAGCATTTT CASSWEGDQPQHF
TRBJ2-3 - TRBD2 TRBV7-3 TGTGCCAGCAGCTCGGGACTAGCGGGGGGCACAGATACGCAGTATTTT CASSSGLAGGTDTQYF
TRBJ2-3 - - TRBV5-1 TGCGCCAGCAGCTTGCTGGACACCGGTCGCACAGATACGCAGTATTTT CASSLLDTGRTDTQYF
TRBJ2-3 - TRBD2 TRBV30 TGTGCCTGGAGTGTAGGATGGGGGGGAAATACGCAGTATTTT CAWSVGWGGNTQYF
TRBJ2-2 - - TRBV14 TGTGCCAGCAGCCAAGACCCTCAAAGGGCCGGGGAGCTGTTTTTT CASSQDPQRAGELFF
TRBJ2-7 - - TRBV18 TGTGCCAGCTCACCAAGAGCGGGCGGCGAGCAGTACTTC CASSPRAGGEQYF
TRBJ2-7 - TRBD2 TRBV2 TGTGCCAGCAGCCCCCAAGCGGGAGGGTACGAGCAGTACTTC CASSPQAGGYEQYF
TRBJ2-7 once - TRBV5-4 TGTGCCAGCAGCCCCAGGGAGAAGAACGAGCAGTACTTC CASSPREKNEQYF
TRBJ1-1 - - TRBV10-3 TGTGCCATCAGTGAGGGGGAACCAACGAACACTGAAGCTTTCTTT CAISEGEPTNTEAFF
TRBJ1-6 - - TRBV7-8 TGTGCCAGCAGCCCGGGGTCTAATTCACCCCTCCACTTT CASSPGSNSPLHF
TRBJ2-2 - - TRBV27 TGTGCCAGCAGTTTAAAGGGGTCGGCCGGGGAGCTGTTTTTT CASSLKGSAGELFF
TRBJ2-5 - - TRBV11-2 TGTGCCAGCAGCGGATGGGACGGCAAAAAAGAGACCCAGTACTTC CASSGWDGKKETQYF
TRBJ2-3 - TRBD1 TRBV7-6 TGTGCCACCCGACAGGGGGGGAGCACAGATACGCAGTATTTT CATRQGGSTDTQYF
TRBJ1-5 - - TRBV18 TGTGCCAGCTCACCATCGCCGGGGGGCTGGCAGCCCCAGCATTTT CASSPSPGGWQPQHF
TRBJ2-2 - TRBD1 TRBV19 TGTGCCAGTAGGAAGACAGGGACCGTTACCAACACCGGGGAGCTGTTTTTT CASRKTGTVTNTGELFF
TRBJ2-1 - TRBD2 TRBV9 TGTGCCAGCAGCGGGACTAGTTACATGTTCTTC CASSGTSYMFF
TRBJ2-1 - TRBD2 TRBV5-1 TGCGCCAGCAGCCTAGCGGGGGGGACCTACAATGAGCAGTTCTTC CASSLAGGTYNEQFF
TRBJ2-3 - - TRBV5-1 TGCGCCAGCAGCTTGGTTTCGCGGGATACGCAGTATTTT CASSLVSRDTQYF
TRBJ1-5 - - TRBV5-8 TGTGCCAGCAGCCCCCGGGTCTTTAGCAATCAGCCCCAGCATTTT CASSPRVFSNQPQHF
TRBJ2-1 once - TRBV29-1 TGCAGCGTATCCCTCGGGACAAGTCCAATATCGGCCAAAAATGAGCAGTTCTTC CSVSLGTSPISAKNEQFF
TRBJ1-5 - - TRBV28 TGTGCCAGCAGCCAGAACGACAGGAACGCACAGCCCCAGCATTTT CASSQNDRNAQPQHF
TRBJ2-7 once - TRBV7-9 TGTGCCAGCAGTTCAGGCGGGCAGGCGAGCTCCTACGAGCAGTACTTC CASSSGGQASSYEQYF
TRBJ2-7 - - TRBV7-2 TGTGCCAGCAGCTTCCCAGATTCCTACGAGCAGTACTTC CASSFPDSYEQYF
TRBJ2-6 - - TRBV7-9 TGTGCCAGCAGCTTCGGTCTAGGGACTCTCGTAGGTGGGGCCAACGTCCTGACTTTC CASSFGLGTLVGGANVLTF
TRBJ2-3 - TRBD2 TRBV7-6 TGTGCCAGCAGCTTAGGGCTAGCGGGAGGCACAGATACGCAGTATTTT CASSLGLAGGTDTQYF
TRBJ2-1 - TRBD2 TRBV6-6 TGTGCCAGCAGTAGCGGGGGGGCCACCTACAATGAGCAGTTCTTC CASSSGGATYNEQFF
TRBJ1-5 - - TRBV27 TGTGCCAGCAGTTCTCCTGGGGACCGCAATCAGCCCCAGCATTTT CASSSPGDRNQPQHF
TRBJ1-2 - - TRBV10-3 TGTGCCATCAGTGAGTACAGGGATGGCTACACCTTC CAISEYRDGYTF
TRBJ2-2 - - TRBV19 TGTGCCAGTAGGAAATCGGGACGGAACACCGGGGAGCTGTTTTTT CASRKSGRNTGELFF
TRBJ2-1 - - TRBV10-3 TGTGCCATCAGGGGACTCCTAAGCTCCTACAATGAGCAGTTCTTC CAIRGLLSSYNEQFF